A selection of T cell receptor beta chains follows, all from one sample in a study of naive and memory T cell subsets. TCRdb re-derived calls from the UMI-ligation and nested PCR reads in MiXCR, one entry per CDR3 protein. The sample consists of some 30,000 distinct CDR3 sequences, approximately 6.7% of them appearing once. Source: skin, taken from a tuberculin skin test site. The receptors come from an adult in good health. The CDR3 runs from the conserved cysteine through the conserved F or W. Fields, in order: J gene, V gene, D gene, clone size, CDR3 protein, CDR3 DNA. The D gene is left open where the match is weak. The size of a clone is reported for some rows only, either as once, few or many, or as a class for expanded clones.

>TRBJ2-1|TRBV7-2|NA|many
CASSLVGLEQFF
TGTGCCAGCAGCTTAGTAGGGCTTGAGCAGTTCTTC
>TRBJ1-1|TRBV21-1|NA|NA
CASSKGDSRNTEALF
TGTGCCAGCAGCAAAGGGGACAGCCGGAACACTGAAGCTCTCTTT
>TRBJ2-1|TRBV7-8|TRBD1|medium-sized
CASSYGTGVGDEQFF
TGTGCCAGCAGCTATGGGACAGGGGTTGGGGATGAGCAGTTCTTC
>TRBJ2-5|TRBV7-2|NA|NA
CASSLAEARDF
TGTGCCAGCAGCTTAGCCGAAGCGAGGGACTTC
>TRBJ2-2|TRBV2|NA|many
CATDRGGELFF
TGTGCCACCGATCGGGGCGGGGAGCTGTTTTTT
>TRBJ1-1|TRBV27|NA|NA
CASGGGGGPLNTEAFF
TGTGCCAGCGGGGGGGGAGGTGGTCCATTGAACACTGAAGCTTTCTTT
>TRBJ1-3|TRBV7-7|NA|NA
CASSLDGADGNTIYF
TGTGCCAGCAGCTTAGACGGGGCCGATGGAAACACCATATATTTT
>TRBJ2-6|TRBV2|NA|many
CASTRDTQLSGANVLTF
TGTGCCAGCACCCGGGACACGCAACTCTCTGGGGCCAACGTCCTGACTTTC
>TRBJ2-7|TRBV9|TRBD1|many
CASSVTGGDEQYF
TGTGCCAGCAGCGTGACAGGGGGCGACGAGCAGTACTTC
>TRBJ2-1|TRBV11-2|NA|many
CASSLYFNSHNEQFF
TGTGCCAGCAGCTTATATTTTAATAGTCACAATGAGCAGTTCTTC
>TRBJ1-1|TRBV20-1|NA|NA
CSASYPGMNTEAFF
TGCAGTGCTAGCTACCCGGGGATGAACACTGAAGCTTTCTTT
>TRBJ2-3|TRBV7-7|NA|many
CASSDTGPRQYF
TGTGCCAGCAGCGATACAGGGCCAAGACAGTATTTT
>TRBJ2-2|TRBV5-5|TRBD1|many
CASSSPSTQGAGELFF
TGTGCCAGCAGCTCTCCCTCCACCCAGGGGGCCGGGGAGCTGTTTTTT
>TRBJ1-4|TRBV2|NA|few
CASSEDSSLNEKLFF
TGTGCCAGCAGTGAAGATAGTTCTTTGAATGAAAAACTGTTTTTT
>TRBJ1-2|TRBV6-2/TRBV6-3|TRBD1|NA
CASRTGVYGYTF
TGTGCCAGCCGGACAGGGGTCTATGGCTACACCTTC
>TRBJ1-3|TRBV27|NA|NA
CASSSSRGLSGNTIYF
TGTGCCAGCAGTTCGTCCAGGGGACTCTCTGGAAACACCATATATTTT
>TRBJ1-5|TRBV12-5|TRBD1|many
CASVQDRGSNQPQHF
TGTGCTAGTGTTCAGGACAGGGGAAGCAATCAGCCCCAGCATTTT
>TRBJ2-7|TRBV4-1|TRBD1|many
CASSLAEGQENVGQYF
TGCGCCAGCAGTCTCGCCGAGGGACAGGAAAACGTCGGGCAGTACTTC
>TRBJ2-5|TRBV7-2|NA|few
CASSRFGSQETQYF
TGTGCCAGCAGCCGCTTTGGATCGCAAGAGACCCAGTACTTC
>TRBJ2-7|TRBV12-5|TRBD1|many
CASQHDRAGYEQYF
TGTGCTAGCCAACATGACAGGGCGGGCTACGAGCAGTACTTC
>TRBJ2-5|TRBV6-6|NA|NA
CASSHPPGPRLRQETQYF
TGTGCCAGCAGTCACCCGCCGGGACCAAGATTGAGGCAAGAGACCCAGTACTTC
>TRBJ1-3|TRBV9|NA|many
CASSEGHNSGNTIYF
TGTGCCAGCAGCGAGGGACATAACTCTGGAAACACCATATATTTT
>TRBJ2-1|TRBV7-2|TRBD2|many
CASSFPQRGTSGGTYNEQFF
TGTGCCAGCAGCTTTCCCCAACGAGGGACTAGCGGGGGTACCTACAATGAGCAGTTCTTC
>TRBJ2-5|TRBV12-3/TRBV12-4|TRBD2|many
CASSLWGTSQETQYF
TGTGCCAGCAGTTTATGGGGGACTAGTCAAGAGACCCAGTACTTC
>TRBJ1-2|TRBV20-1|NA|many
CSALGLKTNYGYTF
TGCAGTGCCTTGGGGCTGAAAACTAACTATGGCTACACCTTC
>TRBJ2-5|TRBV5-1|TRBD1|many
CASSFGTVQETQYF
TGCGCCAGCAGCTTTGGGACAGTACAAGAGACCCAGTACTTC
>TRBJ1-2|TRBV5-1|TRBD1|NA
CASSLDTGQGAYGYTF
TGCGCCAGCAGCTTGGATACAGGACAGGGGGCGTATGGCTACACCTTC